These 4 T cell receptor beta chains originate from one sample sequenced in a study of OX40 agonist ivuxolimab in advanced cancers. Some clones are missing from TCRdb's copy, which holds only in-frame ones; the method was immunoSEQ multiplex PCR. This sample has 30,000 to 35,000 clones; around 84% occur once, and the top ten carry over 2.5%. The sequenced sample was CD4+ or CD8+ T cells sorted from blood, obtained in a trial of the OX40 agonist ivuxolimab. Receptors were obtained from an adult with an advanced solid tumor such as melanoma, head and neck, liver or kidney cancer.

The V call is TRBV5-8, the J call TRBJ1-2; TRBD1 matches 10 bases. The CDR3 covers 13 residues. V trimming: 6 bases; J trimming: 5 bases; junction bases outside the gene matches: 4. Germline CDR1 SGHTS, CDR2 YDEGEE. The CDR3 nucleotides are TGTGCCAGCACCCGACAGGGGGCGTATGGCTACACCTTC. Translating it yields CASTRQGAYGYTF.

The sample holds one count of this clone. This sequence joins TRBV7-2 and TRBJ2-5, with D perhaps matching TRBD2 (6 bases). The germline CDR1 and CDR2 sequences are SGHTA and FQGNSA. V lost 8 bases and J 1 base, leaving 11 bases between the germline ends. The CDR3 spans 13 residues. CDR3 in DNA: TGTGCCAGCGGGGGGACCTTCCAAGAGACCCAGTACTTC. Encoded protein: CASGGTFQETQYF.

The chain couples TRBV19 to TRBJ1-5; D is possibly TRBD1 (6 bases). The CDR3 sequence is 13 residues long. Germline CDR1 is LNHDA and CDR2 is SQIVND (reference sequence). V was shortened by 7 bases and J by 4 bases, with 11 bases between the two germline ends. CDR3 in amino acids: CASTVQGNQPQHF. CDR3 sequence (DNA): TGTGCCAGTACCGTCCAGGGGAATCAGCCCCAGCATTTT. Together with reference TRBV19 and TRBJ1-5, the CDR3 gives the full variable domain: DGGITQSPKYLFRKEGQNVTLSCEQNLNHDAMYWYRQDPGQGLRLIYYSQIVNDFQKGDIAEGYSVSREKKESFPLTVTSAQKNPTAFYLCASTVQGNQPQHFGDGTRLSIL.

The chain links TRBV7-2 to TRBJ1-6; D uncertain. This CDR3 has 13 amino acids. Trimming pared 5 bases from V and 7 bases from J, leaving 9 bases between. CDR1 is SGHTA and CDR2 is FQGNSA in the germline V gene. The chain's CDR3 is CASSPTPNSPLHF. The CDR3 nucleotides are TGTGCCAGCAGCCCCACCCCGAATTCACCCCTCCACTTT.